This TCR beta chain was documented in a study of blood T cell repertoires in COVID-19. At the level of the study: T cells, B-cell-depleted T cells, or PBMCs provided the cDNA or gDNA that served as material.

Under the authors' procedure: Reference gene primer amplification gave nucleated cell count estimates. This table comes from immunoSEQ multiplex PCR, and its TCRdb copy is limited to in-frame clones, with some not included. V and J calls and clone size are as listed in that table; D and trimming were resolved from the DNA. The profile shows 350,000 to 450,000 clones, 70% to 90% of them singletons. The germline gives CDR1 MDHEN, CDR2 SYDVKM. The V end lost 6 bases, the J end lost 5 bases, and 10 bases lay between the germline ends. The CDR3 has 12 amino acids. The sample comprised peripheral blood. The TCR was taken from a human donor in a cohort sampled during active COVID-19. This rearrangement joins TRBV28 to TRBJ1-1; D gene unclear. The CDR3 region is CASSSEGTEAFF. In DNA form, the CDR3 reads TGTGCCAGCAGCTCTGAGGGAACTGAAGCTTTCTTT.